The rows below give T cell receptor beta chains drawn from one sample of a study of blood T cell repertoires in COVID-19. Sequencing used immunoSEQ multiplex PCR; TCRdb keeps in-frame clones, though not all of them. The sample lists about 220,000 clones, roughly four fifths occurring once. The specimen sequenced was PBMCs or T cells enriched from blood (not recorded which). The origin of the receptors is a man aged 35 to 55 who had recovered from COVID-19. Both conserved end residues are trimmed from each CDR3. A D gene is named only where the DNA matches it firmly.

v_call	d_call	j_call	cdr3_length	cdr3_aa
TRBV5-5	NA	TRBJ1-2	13	ASNQQQGYLDGYT
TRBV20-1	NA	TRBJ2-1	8	SAYRNEQF
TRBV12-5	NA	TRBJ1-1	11	ASVGFADGGAF
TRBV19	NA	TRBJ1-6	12	ASSILVVNSPLH
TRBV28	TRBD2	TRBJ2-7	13	ASSTPGLGTTEQY
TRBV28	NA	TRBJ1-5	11	ASSLVSNQPQH
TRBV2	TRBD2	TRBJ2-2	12	ASRREGGTGELF
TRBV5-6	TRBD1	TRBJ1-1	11	ASSTRTGTEAF
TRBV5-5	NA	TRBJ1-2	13	ASSLSSSQNYGYT
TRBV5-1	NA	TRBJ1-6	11	ASSLGDWSPLH
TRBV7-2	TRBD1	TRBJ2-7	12	ASSARQGTPEQY
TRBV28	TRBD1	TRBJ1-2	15	ASLQGGTGPGGYGYT
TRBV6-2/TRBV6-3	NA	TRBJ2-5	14	ASSPLGAATPETQY
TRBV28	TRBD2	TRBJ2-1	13	ASSSVPAGVNEQF
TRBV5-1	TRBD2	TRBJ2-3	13	ASSFPSGSTDTQY
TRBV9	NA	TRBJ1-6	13	ASSVDGGSSSPLH
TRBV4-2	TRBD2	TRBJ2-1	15	ASSQRLWTSDYNEQF
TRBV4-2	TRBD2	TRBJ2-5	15	ASSQVGTSGSRETQY
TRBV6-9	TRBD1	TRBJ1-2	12	ASTYGGGANGYT
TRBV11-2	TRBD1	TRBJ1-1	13	ASSLATGANTEAF
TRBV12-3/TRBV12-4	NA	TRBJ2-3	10	ASSFIADTQY
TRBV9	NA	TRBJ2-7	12	ASSLQAGPYEQY
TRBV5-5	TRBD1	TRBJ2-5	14	ASSPAGGTGGETQY
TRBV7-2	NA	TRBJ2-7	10	ASSPRSYEQY
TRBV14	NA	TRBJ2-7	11	ASSHQQAGEQY
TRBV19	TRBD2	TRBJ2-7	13	ASSSQAGGIYEQY
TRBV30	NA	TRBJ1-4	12	AWHESEVSEKLF
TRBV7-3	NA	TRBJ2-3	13	ASSFSGSRTDTQY
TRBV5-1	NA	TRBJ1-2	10	ASTPQGYGYT
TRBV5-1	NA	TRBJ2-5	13	ASSFVTGLGETQY
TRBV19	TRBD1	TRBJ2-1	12	ASSIQGAGNEQF
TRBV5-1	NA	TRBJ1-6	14	ASSLERLGTVSPLH
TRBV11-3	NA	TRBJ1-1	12	ASSQAGSYTEAF
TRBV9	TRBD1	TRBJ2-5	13	ASSTQGAKLETQY
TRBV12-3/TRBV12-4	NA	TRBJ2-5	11	ASSLLGGETQY